The text below deals with one TCR beta chain. Its antigen is unidentified. Libraries were prepared by immunoSEQ multiplex PCR; TCRdb keeps only in-frame clonotypes and omits some of them. The table lists 150,000 to 200,000 clones, about 81% of them singletons, with about 1.2% in the top ten. These data originate in a study of cytomegalovirus exposure and HLA in healthy donors. Study outcomes and limitations: Most sequenced TCRs were rare (though some public TCRs occurred in many donors). Subsequent analysis revealed that first-cohort TCR clusters tended to co-occur in the 90 to 150 validation repertoires. Cytomegalovirus association was listed for 164 TCR beta chains.

Losses at the gene ends were 7 bases for V and 4 bases for J; bases not matched to a gene: 12. The CDR3 extends over 16 amino acids. Germline V lookup: CDR1 MGHRA, CDR2 YSYEKL. What was sequenced was PBMCs. This chain joins TRBV4-1 and TRBJ2-7; 11 nucleotides match TRBD1. This TCR derives from a woman aged 25 to 39 in good health and CMV-seronegative. The CDR3 spells CASTESTGTGGYEQYF. In DNA, the CDR3 is TGCGCCAGCACTGAAAGTACCGGGACAGGGGGTTACGAGCAGTACTTC.